One sample yielded the 14 T cell receptor beta chains listed below, sequenced in a study of cytotoxic CD8 clonotypes in ibrutinib-treated CLL. Repertoires were generated with immunoSEQ multiplex PCR, while TCRdb's copy carries only in-frame clones and drops some. The data contain tens of thousands of clones, around 60% of them singletons. This specimen was PBMCs, taken after 24 months of ibrutinib treatment. The receptors derive from a human donor with chronic lymphocytic leukemia.

The chain combines TRBV7-2 with TRBJ2-3; D ambiguous. Between the trimmed V and J ends, which lost 5 bases and 4 bases, there was a span of 16 bases. The CDR3 consists of 15 residues. Germline assignment: CDR1 SGHTA and CDR2 FQGNSA. The CDR3 sequence is CASSPTRLIADTQYF. CDR3 nucleotide sequence: TGTGCCAGCAGCCCCACCCGTTTAATAGCAGATACGCAGTATTTT.

The rearrangement joins TRBV5-1 to TRBJ2-5; D remains unclear. CDR1 and CDR2 (germline): SGHRS, YFSETQ. The CDR3 is 15 residues long. V was pared by 0 bases and J by 2 bases, with 11 bases between. CDR3 sequence: CASSLVGILQETQYF. CDR3 sequence (DNA): TGCGCCAGCAGCTTGGTGGGGATTTTACAAGAGACCCAGTACTTC.

The sample holds a few counts of this clone. The chain joins TRBV7-2 to TRBJ2-2; the D is unclear. The CDR3 has 12 residues. Germline values: CDR1 SGHTA, CDR2 FQGNSA. The ends were cut back, 2 bases at V and 9 bases at J, with 7 bases in the middle. CDR3 in DNA: TGTGCCAGCAGCTTACATATCAGGGAGCTGTTTTTT. As protein: CASSLHIRELFF.

This chain joins TRBV27 and TRBJ2-5, with TRBD1 identical over 10 bases. CDR1 MNHEY and CDR2 SMNVEV come from the germline V gene (reference sequence). The CDR3 contains 16 residues. V lost 5 bases, J lost 2 bases, and 8 bases stayed unmatched. CDR3 sequence reads: CASSDLPGQGQETQYF. The CDR3 DNA reads as TGTGCCAGCAGTGATCTTCCGGGACAGGGGCAAGAGACCCAGTACTTC.

This clone has a handful of counts. The J gene is TRBJ1-4, the V gene TRBV4-1; 11 bases line up with TRBD1. The germline CDR1 and CDR2 sequences are MGHRA and YSYEKL. The ends lost 9 bases at V and 6 bases at J; junction bases unmatched: 9. CDR3 length: 15 amino acids. CDR3 sequence: CASRPAGQGDEKLFF. CDR3 DNA sequence: TGCGCCAGTAGGCCAGCGGGACAGGGGGATGAAAAACTGTTTTTT.

The CDR3 coding sequence is TGTGCCAGCAGCTTAGGTCCGGGTATTCGCGAGCAGTACTTC. Protein: CASSLGPGIREQYF. The chain joins TRBV11-2 to TRBJ2-7; D remains ambiguous. Trimming took 1 base from V and 6 from J, leaving 13 bases between them. The CDR3 is made up of 14 amino acids. The germline gives CDR1 SGHAT, CDR2 FQNNGV. The full variable domain, with the rest looked up from reference TRBV11-2 and TRBJ2-7, is EAGVAQSPRYKIIEKRQSVAFWCNPISGHATLYWYQQILGQGPKLLIQFQNNGVVDDSQLPKDRFSAERLKGVDSTLKIQPAKLEDSAVYLCASSLGPGIREQYFGPGTRLTVT.

V and J are TRBV19 and TRBJ2-3, with 10 bases lining up with TRBD2. Germline lookup yields CDR1 LNHDA and CDR2 SQIVND (reference sequence). V lost 1 base to trimming and J lost 0 bases; unmatched junction nucleotides: 4. This CDR3 is built from 17 residues. This CDR3 is CASSIGTSGTSTDTQYF. The CDR3 DNA sequence: TGTGCCAGTAGTATAGGGACTAGCGGCACTAGCACAGATACGCAGTATTTT.

The V and J genes are TRBV7-6 and TRBJ2-7; no clear D. Germline CDR1 is SGHVS and CDR2 is FNYEAQ. This CDR3 has 15 amino acids. Between the trimmed V and J ends, which lost 2 bases and 2 bases, there was a span of 13 bases. DNA for the CDR3: TGTGCCAGCAGCTTAAGTGGACCAACCACCTACGAGCAGTACTTC. Translation: CASSLSGPTTYEQYF.

J is TRBJ2-3 and V is TRBV4-2, with 10 bases fitting TRBD2. Germline CDR1 LGHNA, CDR2 YNFKEQ. This CDR3 spans 15 amino acids. The V and J ends lost 6 bases and 4 bases, in that order; junction bases with no gene match: 7. CDR3 protein: CASRLAGGPADTQYF. CDR3 nucleotide sequence: TGTGCCAGCAGATTAGCGGGGGGCCCGGCAGATACGCAGTATTTT.

This sequence joins TRBV7-9 and TRBJ1-3, with D unclear. Germline values: CDR1 SEHNR, CDR2 FQNEAQ (reference sequence). The CDR3 covers 14 residues. The V end lost 3 bases, the J end lost 3 bases, and 9 bases lay between the germline ends. In DNA, the CDR3 is TGTGCCAGCAGCTTTGCAGGAAGTGGAAACACCATATATTTT. Translating gives CASSFAGSGNTIYF.

By share, this clone counts as medium-sized. The chain joins TRBV10-3 to TRBJ2-3; 7 nucleotides match TRBD1. This CDR3 comprises 14 residues. V trimming: 6 bases; J trimming: 1 base; junction bases outside the gene matches: 4. Looked up from germline, CDR1 is ENHRY and CDR2 is SYGVKD. CDR3 protein: CAIRGTVGTDTQYF. CDR3 sequence (DNA): TGTGCCATCAGGGGGACAGTGGGCACAGATACGCAGTATTTT.

This chain connects TRBV6-5 to TRBJ1-1; D is unresolved. The germline CDR1 and CDR2 sequences are MNHEY and SVGAGI. V dropped 0 bases and J dropped 0 bases, with 2 bases sitting between them. The CDR3 is 13 residues long. CDR3 bases: TGTGCCAGCAGTTACTCGGTGAACACTGAAGCTTTCTTT. This gives the protein CASSYSVNTEAFF.

Of note for this clone: Other DNA sequences in the same sample also yield this CDR3. The rearrangement joins TRBV7-2 to TRBJ1-1; D is uncertain. Germline V gene sequence: CDR1 SGHTA, CDR2 FQGNSA. V lost 1 base to trimming and J lost 1 base, with 4 bases between them. This CDR3 spans 13 amino acids. The chain's CDR3 is CASSLGRNTEAFF. CDR3 bases: TGTGCCAGCAGCTTAGGCAGGAACACTGAAGCTTTCTTT.

This rearrangement joins TRBV5-6 to TRBJ2-1; 11 nucleotides match TRBD1. There are 15 residues in the CDR3. From germline, CDR1 is SGHDT and CDR2 YYEEEE. After removal of 3 bases from V and 8 bases from J, the junction contained 7 bases not matched to a gene. The chain's CDR3 is CASSYPGQGVHEQFF. In DNA form, the CDR3 reads TGTGCCAGCAGCTATCCGGGACAGGGGGTCCATGAGCAGTTCTTC.